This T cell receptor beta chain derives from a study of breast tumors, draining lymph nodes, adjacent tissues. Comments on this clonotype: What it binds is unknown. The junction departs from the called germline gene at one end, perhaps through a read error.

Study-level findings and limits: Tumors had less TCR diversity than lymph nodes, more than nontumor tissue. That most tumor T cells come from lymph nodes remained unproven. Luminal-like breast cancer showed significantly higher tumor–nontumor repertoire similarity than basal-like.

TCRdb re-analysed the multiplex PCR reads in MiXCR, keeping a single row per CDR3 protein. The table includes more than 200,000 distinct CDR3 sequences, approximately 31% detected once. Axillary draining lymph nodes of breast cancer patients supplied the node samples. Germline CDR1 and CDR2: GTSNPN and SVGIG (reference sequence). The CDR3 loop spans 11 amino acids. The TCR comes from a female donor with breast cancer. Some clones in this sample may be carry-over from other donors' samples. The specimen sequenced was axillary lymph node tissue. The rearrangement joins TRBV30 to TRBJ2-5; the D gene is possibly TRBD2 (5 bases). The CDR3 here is CARSARGTQYF. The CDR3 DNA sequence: TGTGCCCGGAGTGCCCGGGGGACCCAGTACTTC.